Below, one TCR beta chain is given with its context. No antigen is known for it. Nothing much larger sits one base from this clone, and base qualities are not available. This sample is drawn from a study of blood T cell repertoires in COVID-19 (dated by TCRdb to about 2020). Context from the whole study: Collaborator samples came from the United States, Italy and Spain and covered acute and convalescent phases of COVID-19. The material from the prospective study consisted of cDNA or gDNA derived from T cells, B-cell-depleted T cells, or PBMCs. Deeply sampled blood TCRbeta repertoires from subjects exposed to, actively infected with, or recovered from COVID-19 were included in the dataset. The repertoires were released in a freely available public database intended as a resource for research on the immune response to SARS-CoV-2. Samples were obtained from the ongoing ImmuneRACE study (first 160 participants) and from about 1,300 subjects provided by 6 global collaborators. The sample metadata nearly always contained a de-identified subject ID, COVID-19 status, age in years and sex. Where available, HLA class I and class II types were taken from metadata supplied by the sample provider and were not determined by assay-based typing.

CDR3 length: 12 amino acids, cysteine to phenylalanine. Only the CDR3 DNA stays, 36 bases, in frame from base 1. Trimmed from V: 2 bases; trimmed from J: 10 bases; junction bases lacking a gene match: 8. CDR1 and CDR2 are drawn from the germline V gene (reference sequence): GTSNPN, SVGIG. The immunoSEQ Assay, a bias-controlled multiplex PCR, was used to amplify TCRbeta CDR3 regions from genomic DNA. The source study handled its data this way. The number of nucleated cells in each sample was estimated by amplification of reference gene primers within the assay. To quantify the absolute abundance of each unique TCRbeta CDR3 rearrangement, sequence reads were collapsed and filtered. For each sample, productive Simpson clonality was calculated by taking the square root of Simpson's diversity index across productive rearrangements. This is the immuneACCESS table as TCRdb keeps it, with only in-frame sequences that have V and J called. A part of the clones is gone; compared with another copy, unresolved V genes explain less than half, and the rest is unexplained. The DNA was the basis for D and trimming; V, J and clone size are from that table. Within this sample are 150,000 to 200,000 clones, with around 85% of them counted one time only. The top ten constitute approximately 8.9% of the sample.

Results the study describes overall, beyond this receptor: Clinical and demographic metadata were provided uncurated, with the amount varying by source and participant.

The collaborating institutions used their own protocols to collect whole blood in K2EDTA tubes. For TCRbeta analysis, collaborators shipped samples as frozen whole blood, isolated PBMCs, or DNA extracted from either of those sample types. This TCR was recovered from a woman in her sixties with acute or convalescent COVID-19. Rearrangement joined TRBV30 to TRBJ2-7, with 7 bases in between that match TRBD2. Material for sequencing was peripheral blood. The CDR3 reads as follows: CAWSSSRERQYF. At the DNA level, the sequence is TGTGCCTGGAGTTCGTCGCGGGAGAGACAGTACTTC.